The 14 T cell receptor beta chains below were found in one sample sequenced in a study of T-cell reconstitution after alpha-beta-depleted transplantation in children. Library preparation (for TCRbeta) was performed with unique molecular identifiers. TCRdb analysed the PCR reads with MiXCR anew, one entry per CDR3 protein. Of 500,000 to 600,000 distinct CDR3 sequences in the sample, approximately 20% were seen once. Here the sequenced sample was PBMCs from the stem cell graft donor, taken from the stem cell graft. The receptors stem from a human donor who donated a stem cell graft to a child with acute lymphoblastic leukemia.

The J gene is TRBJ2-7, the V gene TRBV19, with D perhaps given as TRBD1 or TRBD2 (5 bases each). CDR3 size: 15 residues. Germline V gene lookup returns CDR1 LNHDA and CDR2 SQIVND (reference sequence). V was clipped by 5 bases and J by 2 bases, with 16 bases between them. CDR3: CASSRSGAFAYEQYF. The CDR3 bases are TGTGCCAGTAGTCGTTCCGGGGCCTTCGCCTACGAGCAGTACTTC. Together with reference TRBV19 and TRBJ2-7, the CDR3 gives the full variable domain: DGGITQSPKYLFRKEGQNVTLSCEQNLNHDAMYWYRQDPGQGLRLIYYSQIVNDFQKGDIAEGYSVSREKKESFPLTVTSAQKNPTAFYLCASSRSGAFAYEQYFGPGTRLTVT.

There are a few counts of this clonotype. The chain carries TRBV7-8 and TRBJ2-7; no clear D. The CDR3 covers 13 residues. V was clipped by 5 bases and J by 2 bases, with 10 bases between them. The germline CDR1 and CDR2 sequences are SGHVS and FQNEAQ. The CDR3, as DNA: TGTGCCAGCAGCCCGCCCAATACCTACGAGCAGTACTTC. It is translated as CASSPPNTYEQYF.

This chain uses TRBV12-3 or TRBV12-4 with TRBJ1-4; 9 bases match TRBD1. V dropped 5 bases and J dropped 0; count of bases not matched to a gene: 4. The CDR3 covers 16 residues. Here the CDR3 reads CASSTGGPATNEKLFF. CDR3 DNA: TGTGCCAGCAGTACAGGGGGCCCCGCAACTAATGAAAAACTGTTTTTT.

DNA for the CDR3: TGTGCCAGCGAAACAGGGAACACCGGGGAGCTGTTTTTT. This codes for CASETGNTGELFF. V gene TRBV12-3 or TRBV12-4 combines with J gene TRBJ2-2; perhaps TRBD1 as D (5 bases). Trimming stripped 8 bases from V and 1 base from J, with 8 bases between. The CDR3 is 13 residues long.

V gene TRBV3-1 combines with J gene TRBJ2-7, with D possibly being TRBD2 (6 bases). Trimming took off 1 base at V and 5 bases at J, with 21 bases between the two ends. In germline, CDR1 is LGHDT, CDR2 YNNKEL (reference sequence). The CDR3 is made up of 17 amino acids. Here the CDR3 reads CASSQGLQGGVGNEQYF. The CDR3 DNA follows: TGTGCCAGCAGCCAAGGGTTGCAGGGAGGTGTCGGGAACGAGCAGTACTTC.

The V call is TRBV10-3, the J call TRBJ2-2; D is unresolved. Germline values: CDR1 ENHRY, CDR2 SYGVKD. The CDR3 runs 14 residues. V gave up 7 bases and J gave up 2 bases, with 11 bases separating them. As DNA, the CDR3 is TGTGCCATCACAAGGACGGATAACACCGGGGAGCTGTTTTTT. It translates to CAITRTDNTGELFF.

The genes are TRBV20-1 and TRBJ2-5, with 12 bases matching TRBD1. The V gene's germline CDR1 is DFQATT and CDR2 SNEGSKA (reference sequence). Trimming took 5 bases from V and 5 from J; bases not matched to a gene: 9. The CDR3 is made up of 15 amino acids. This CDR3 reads CSARPGTGGRETQYF. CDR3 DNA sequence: TGCAGTGCTCGTCCCGGGACAGGGGGCAGGGAGACCCAGTACTTC.

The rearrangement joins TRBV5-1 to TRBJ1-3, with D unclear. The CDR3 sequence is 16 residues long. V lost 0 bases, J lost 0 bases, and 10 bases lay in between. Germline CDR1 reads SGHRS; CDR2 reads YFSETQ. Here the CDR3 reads CASSLEAAYSGNTIYF. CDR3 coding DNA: TGCGCCAGCAGCTTGGAGGCGGCCTACTCTGGAAACACCATATATTTT.

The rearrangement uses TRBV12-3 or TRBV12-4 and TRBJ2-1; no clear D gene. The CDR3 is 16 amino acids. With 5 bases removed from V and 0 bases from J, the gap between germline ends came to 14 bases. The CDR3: CASSTHQITSYNEQFF. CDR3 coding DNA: TGTGCCAGCAGTACCCACCAAATCACCTCCTACAATGAGCAGTTCTTC.

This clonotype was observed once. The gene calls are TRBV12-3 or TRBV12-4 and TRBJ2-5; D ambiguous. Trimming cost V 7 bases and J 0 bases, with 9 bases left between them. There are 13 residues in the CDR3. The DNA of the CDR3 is TGTGCCAGCAAAGCCCGGGACCAAGAGACCCAGTACTTC. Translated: CASKARDQETQYF.

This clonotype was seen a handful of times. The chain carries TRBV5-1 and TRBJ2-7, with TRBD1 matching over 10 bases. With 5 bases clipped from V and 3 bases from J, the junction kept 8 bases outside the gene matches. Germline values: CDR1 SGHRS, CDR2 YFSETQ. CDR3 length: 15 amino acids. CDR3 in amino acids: CASSFAGQGYYEQYF. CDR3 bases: TGCGCCAGCAGTTTCGCGGGACAGGGGTACTACGAGCAGTACTTC.

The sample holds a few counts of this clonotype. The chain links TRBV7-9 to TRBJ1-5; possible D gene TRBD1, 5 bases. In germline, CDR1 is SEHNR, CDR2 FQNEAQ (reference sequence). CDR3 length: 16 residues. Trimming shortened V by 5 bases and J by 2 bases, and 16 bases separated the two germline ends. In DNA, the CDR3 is TGTGCCAGCAGCGCACAAGGGGCGCCGGGCAATCAGCCCCAGCATTTT. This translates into CASSAQGAPGNQPQHF.

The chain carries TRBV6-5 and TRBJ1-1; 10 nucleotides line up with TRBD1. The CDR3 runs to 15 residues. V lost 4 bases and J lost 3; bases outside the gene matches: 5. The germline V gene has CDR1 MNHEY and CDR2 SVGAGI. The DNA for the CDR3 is TGTGCCAGCAGTTGGACAGGGGGTCCGGACACTGAAGCTTTCTTT. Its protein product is CASSWTGGPDTEAFF.

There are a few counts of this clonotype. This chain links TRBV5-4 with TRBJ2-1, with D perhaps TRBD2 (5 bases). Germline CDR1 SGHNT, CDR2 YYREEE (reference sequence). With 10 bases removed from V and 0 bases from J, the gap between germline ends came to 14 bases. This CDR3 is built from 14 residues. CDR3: CAVIEGSSYNEQFF. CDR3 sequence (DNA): TGTGCCGTCATAGAGGGAAGCTCCTACAATGAGCAGTTCTTC.